These 14 T cell receptor beta chains were sequenced from one sample in a study of blood T cell repertoires in COVID-19 (TCRdb year 2020). Library creation used the immunoSEQ multiplex PCR assay. TCRdb retrieved this table from immuneACCESS and kept in-frame rearrangements only. Not all clones are present; in checked studies, unresolved V genes account for under half, and no reason is known for the remainder. A total of 200,000 to 250,000 clones appear in this sample, around 81% of them only once. The ten largest account for roughly 6% of the sample. Sequenced input: peripheral blood. The receptors here all came from a woman in her 70s with acute or convalescent COVID-19.

CDR3: CATRGTKGQGGYEQYF. DNA of the CDR3: TGTGCCACCAGGGGGACTAAAGGACAGGGTGGCTACGAGCAGTACTTC. The chain is built from TRBV28 and TRBJ2-7; a possible D gene is TRBD1 (8 bases). V was shortened by 10 bases and J by 3 bases, with 25 bases between the two germline ends. Germline V gives CDR1 MDHEN, CDR2 SYDVKM. CDR3 size: 16 residues.

Here the CDR3 DNA reads TGTGCCAGCAGTGATCGAGCGGGAGTTGAGGATGAGCAGTTCTTC. It codes for CASSDRAGVEDEQFF. The gene calls are TRBV2 and TRBJ2-1; 8 bases align to TRBD2. CDR1 is SNHLY and CDR2 is FYNNEI in the germline V gene. The junction had 9 bases not matched to a gene; V was cut back by 3 bases and J by 8 bases. This CDR3 is built from 15 residues. Full variable domain (rest looked up from reference TRBV2 and TRBJ2-1): EPEVTQTPSHQVTQMGQEVILRCVPISNHLYFYWYRQILGQKVEFLVSFYNNEISEKSEIFDDQFSVERPDGSNFTLKIRSTKLEDSAMYFCASSDRAGVEDEQFFGPGTRLTVL.

J is TRBJ1-2 and V is TRBV7-9; D not resolved. This CDR3 is built from 13 residues. Germline V gene lookup returns CDR1 SEHNR and CDR2 FQNEAQ (reference sequence). Trimming removed 5 bases at V and 2 bases at J, with 9 bases between. The CDR3 region is CASSIQANYGYTF. CDR3 coding DNA: TGTGCCAGCAGCATCCAGGCGAACTATGGCTACACCTTC.

The chain recombines TRBV28 with TRBJ1-2, with D possibly matching TRBD1 (6 bases). The germline CDR1 and CDR2 sequences are MDHEN and SYDVKM. V was cut by 6 bases and J by 5 bases, with 10 bases left in between. CDR3 length: 12 amino acids. CDR3 sequence reads: CASRLQGYGYTF. For the CDR3, the DNA is TGTGCCAGCAGACTCCAGGGGTATGGCTACACCTTC.

The chain has TRBV7-9 and TRBJ2-1, with D maybe TRBD1 (6 bases). Trimming took 4 bases from V and 9 from J, leaving 19 bases between them. Germline CDR1 reads SEHNR; CDR2 reads FQNEAQ (reference sequence). The length of the CDR3 is 15 residues. Here the CDR3 reads CASSSYRVYGAEQFF. For the CDR3, the DNA is TGTGCCAGCAGCTCCTACAGGGTTTACGGGGCTGAGCAGTTCTTC.

This clone was detected many times. The chain couples TRBV24-1 to TRBJ1-2; no firm D call. The CDR3 extends over 12 amino acids. Germline V gene sequence: CDR1 KGHDR, CDR2 SFDVKD. Trimming stripped 4 bases from V and 8 bases from J, with 10 bases between. DNA for the CDR3: TGTGCCACCAGTGACAACTCTAGGGGCTACACCTTC. Translation gives CATSDNSRGYTF.

The genes are TRBV25-1 and TRBJ2-3; weak D call: TRBD1 (6 bases). The CDR3 has 14 residues. The V end was cut by 3 bases, the J end by 0 bases, with 7 bases between. The V gene's germline CDR1 is MGHDK and CDR2 SYGVNS. DNA for the CDR3: TGTGCCAGCAGTGAGGGGGCTAGCACAGATACGCAGTATTTT. Its translation: CASSEGASTDTQYF.

The chain is built from TRBV2 and TRBJ1-5; unclear D gene. The CDR3 extends over 14 amino acids. V dropped 3 bases and J dropped 6 bases, with 12 bases sitting between them. Germline values: CDR1 SNHLY, CDR2 FYNNEI. Here the CDR3 reads CASSDWQAGQPQHF. The CDR3 DNA follows: TGTGCCAGCAGTGATTGGCAGGCGGGTCAGCCCCAGCATTTT.

This clone was seen at least ten times. The chain recombines TRBV6-6 with TRBJ2-3; 8 nucleotides align to TRBD2. The germline CDR1 and CDR2 sequences are MNHNY and SVGAGI (reference sequence). V was clipped by 2 bases and J by 1 base; unmatched bases: 5. There are 16 residues in the CDR3. As DNA, the CDR3 is TGTGCCAGCAGTTACCCTCTGACTAGCGGCACAGATACGCAGTATTTT. This encodes CASSYPLTSGTDTQYF.

The DNA for the CDR3 is TGCGCCAGCACGGCCCTAGCGGGCTCTTACAATGAGCAGTTCTTC. Its protein product is CASTALAGSYNEQFF. The chain carries TRBV5-1 and TRBJ2-1; 8 bases agree with TRBD2. The CDR3 spans 15 residues. CDR1 SGHRS and CDR2 YFSETQ come from the germline V gene. The V and J ends lost 6 bases and 4 bases, in that order; junction bases with no gene match: 9.

The V gene is TRBV28, the J gene TRBJ1-3; TRBD1 aligns across 7 bases. Germline V gene data show CDR1 as MDHEN and CDR2 as SYDVKM. The CDR3 totals 15 residues. The V and J ends lost 4 bases and 3 bases, in that order; junction bases with no gene match: 6. The DNA for the CDR3 is TGTGCCAGCAGTTCCTTGACAGGGATTGGAAACACCATATATTTT. Its translation is CASSSLTGIGNTIYF.

This chain links TRBV27 with TRBJ2-5, with 7 bases lining up with TRBD2. CDR1 MNHEY and CDR2 SMNVEV come from the germline V gene (reference sequence). With 0 bases clipped from V and 7 bases from J, the junction kept 11 bases outside the gene matches. CDR3 length: 16 amino acids. The CDR3 sequence: CASSLSPLGGEGTQYF. CDR3 sequence (DNA): TGTGCCAGCAGTTTATCCCCCCTGGGGGGGGAAGGGACCCAGTACTTC.

Concerning this clone itself: The identical CDR3 is also encoded by other nucleotide sequences in the sample. This chain links TRBV18 with TRBJ2-7; 11 bases match TRBD2. Unmatched junction bases numbered 0, after V lost 2 bases and J lost 0 bases. This CDR3 is built from 15 residues. CDR1 is KGHSH, CDR2 LQKENI, per germline. For the CDR3, the DNA is TGTGCCAGCTCACCAACTAGCGGGAGCTCCTACGAGCAGTACTTC. It translates to CASSPTSGSSYEQYF.

The rearrangement uses TRBV7-3 and TRBJ2-5; D perhaps matches TRBD1 (6 bases). V dropped 5 bases and J dropped 0 bases, with 10 bases sitting between them. Germline assignment: CDR1 SGHTA and CDR2 FQGTGA. There are 14 residues in the CDR3. The CDR3 loop is CASSRNRDQETQYF. As DNA, the CDR3 is TGTGCCAGCAGCCGCAACAGGGACCAAGAGACCCAGTACTTC.